The rows below give T cell receptor beta chains drawn from one sample of a study of PD-1 blockade in mismatch repair-deficient tumors. The method was immunoSEQ multiplex PCR; TCRdb's version includes in-frame clones alone and lacks a portion of them. In the table there are 45,000 to 55,000 clones, about 84% of which are singletons. The sample here was peripheral blood, taken roughly 21 weeks after starting pembrolizumab. The origin of the receptors is an adult with mismatch repair-deficient cancer. CDR3s include the opening cysteine and the closing phenylalanine or tryptophan. A D gene is named only where the DNA matches it firmly. Clone size is shown for a subset of rows, as once, few, many or a class of expanded clone.

v_call,j_call,clone_size,d_call,cdr3_nt,cdr3_aa
TRBV5-5,TRBJ1-1,.,.,TGTGCCAGCAGCAGACAGCTTATGAACACTGAAGCTTTCTTT,CASSRQLMNTEAFF
TRBV21-1,TRBJ2-1,few,.,TGTGCCAGTGGGACTAGCGGAGCCTACAATGAGCAGTTCTTC,CASGTSGAYNEQFF
TRBV28,TRBJ2-2,.,.,TGTGCCAGCAGTTTTTTTTCCGGGGAGCTGTTTTTT,CASSFFSGELFF
TRBV19,TRBJ2-1,.,.,TGTGCCAGTAGTCACAGGACCTTATACAATGAGCAGTTCTTC,CASSHRTLYNEQFF
TRBV14,TRBJ1-2,.,TRBD1,TGTGCCAGCAGCAAAAGCGGAGGACAGGGCTCTCGTGGCTACACCTTC,CASSKSGGQGSRGYTF
TRBV5-1,TRBJ2-1,.,TRBD1,TGCGCCAGCAGCTTGCGGCCAGAGGGGGCGAATGAGCAGTTCTTC,CASSLRPEGANEQFF
TRBV7-9,TRBJ2-1,once,.,TGTGCCAGCAGCTTAGGCCTGGCTGGGGGCAATGAGCAGTTCTTC,CASSLGLAGGNEQFF
TRBV10-3,TRBJ2-3,.,TRBD2,TGTGCCATCAGTGAGCGATTACTAGCGGGAGGAAGGACAGATACGCAGTATTTT,CAISERLLAGGRTDTQYF
TRBV7-8,TRBJ2-3,.,.,TGTGCCAGCAGCACTTTCGGAGATACGCAGTATTTT,CASSTFGDTQYF
TRBV6-5,TRBJ2-7,.,TRBD1,TGTGCCATCAGGTCGACAGGGGATTACGAGCAGTACTTC,CAIRSTGDYEQYF
TRBV7-2,TRBJ2-3,.,.,TGTGCCAGCAGCCGGGACGGGCAGGGAGATACGCAGTATTTT,CASSRDGQGDTQYF
TRBV7-3,TRBJ2-7,.,TRBD1,TGTGCCAGCAGCTTATTTCGGACAGGGCAGTACTTC,CASSLFRTGQYF
TRBV10-2,TRBJ2-1,.,TRBD2,TGCGCCAGCCGAGCGGGAGCAGTAAATGAGCAGTTCTTC,CASRAGAVNEQFF
TRBV2,TRBJ1-2,.,.,TGTGCCAGCAAATACGAGACCGAGCCAGAATATAATGGCTACACCTTC,CASKYETEPEYNGYTF
TRBV6-1,TRBJ1-2,.,.,TGTGCCAGCAGGGGCAGGCACGGGGGCTACACCTTC,CASRGRHGGYTF
TRBV7-3,TRBJ2-1,.,.,TGTGCCAGCAGCTTATTGGGAAGCGGGTCATCGAATGAGCAGTTCTTC,CASSLLGSGSSNEQFF
TRBV19,TRBJ1-5,once,.,TGTGCCAGTAGTATAACGGAGGAAAGCAATCAGCCCCAGCATTTT,CASSITEESNQPQHF
TRBV9,TRBJ1-2,.,.,TGTGCCAGCAGCGTATCGGCGCTTCAGGGGTATGGCTACACCTTC,CASSVSALQGYGYTF
TRBV10-3,TRBJ2-1,.,.,TGTGCCATCAGTACAAACAGAACGGACTACAATGAGCAGTTCTTC,CAISTNRTDYNEQFF
TRBV6-5,TRBJ1-2,few,TRBD1,TGTGCCAGCAGCCTCGGACAGGACGACTATGGCTACACCTTC,CASSLGQDDYGYTF
TRBV6-6,TRBJ2-1,.,.,TGTGCCAGCAGCCGACGGGAATCCTACAATGAGCAGTTCTTC,CASSRRESYNEQFF
TRBV27,TRBJ1-1,.,.,TGTGCCAGCAGTTTATACCCCACAGGGAACACTGAAGCTTTCTTT,CASSLYPTGNTEAFF
TRBV18,TRBJ2-2,.,TRBD2,TGTGCCAGCTCACCAGTAGCGGGCAAGAACACCGGGGAGCTGTTTTTT,CASSPVAGKNTGELFF
TRBV2,TRBJ1-5,once,.,TGTGCCAGCAGTGAGGGGAGGCGCAATCAGCCCCAGCATTTT,CASSEGRRNQPQHF
TRBV9,TRBJ1-2,.,TRBD1,TGTGCCAGCAGCTTGGAGGACAGGGTTAACTATGGCTACACCTTC,CASSLEDRVNYGYTF
TRBV7-8,TRBJ2-1,.,.,TGTGCCAGCAGCCTAGGTCCCTACAATGAGCAGTTCTTC,CASSLGPYNEQFF
TRBV7-9,TRBJ2-2,.,TRBD2,TGTGCCAGCGTCGGACTAGCGGGAGGGGGCGGGGAGCTGTTTTTT,CASVGLAGGGGELFF
TRBV11-3,TRBJ2-3,.,TRBD2,TGTGCCAGCAGCCCCATGCGGGAGGTAGATACGCAGTATTTT,CASSPMREVDTQYF
TRBV7-2,TRBJ2-2,.,.,TGTGCCAGCAGCCGGGGGCGCGGGGTCACCGGGGAGCTGTTTTTT,CASSRGRGVTGELFF
TRBV19,TRBJ2-7,once,TRBD2,TGTGCCAGTAGTCCCCTAGCGGGGGTCTACTACGAGCAGTACTTC,CASSPLAGVYYEQYF
TRBV11-2,TRBJ2-7,few,.,TGTGCCAGCAGCTTAACAGGGAGCCACGAGCAGTACTTC,CASSLTGSHEQYF
TRBV19,TRBJ2-7,.,.,TGTGCCAGTAGTATCGGCCAGGGGAGGTCCTACGAGCAGTACTTC,CASSIGQGRSYEQYF
TRBV6-1,TRBJ2-5,.,.,TGTGCCAGCAGTGAACGTGAGGAGACCCAGTACTTC,CASSEREETQYF
TRBV19,TRBJ2-4,.,TRBD2,TGTGCCACCAGCACTAGCGGGGGAGGCATTCAGTACTTC,CATSTSGGGIQYF
TRBV7-2,TRBJ2-4,.,.,TGTGCCAGCAGCTTAACCCTAGAAAACATTCAGTACTTC,CASSLTLENIQYF
TRBV15,TRBJ2-1,.,.,TGTGCCACCAGCAGAGGTGGGATCAGGGGCAATGAGCAGTTCTTC,CATSRGGIRGNEQFF
TRBV7-8,TRBJ1-1,.,.,TGTGCCAGCAGTTCAGGGAGCGGACGGATGAACACTGAAGCTTTCTTT,CASSSGSGRMNTEAFF
TRBV19,TRBJ2-7,.,.,TGTGCCAGTAGGAGGACCGAGGGCGGGGACGCCTACGAGCAGTACTTC,CASRRTEGGDAYEQYF
TRBV27,TRBJ1-5,.,.,TGTGCCAGCAGTTCCAGGGGCCGGCAGCCCCAGCATTTT,CASSSRGRQPQHF
TRBV4-1,TRBJ2-4,.,.,TGCGCCAGCAGCCAAGGCCCAGCGGAACTAGCCAAAAACATTCAGTACTTC,CASSQGPAELAKNIQYF
TRBV6-6,TRBJ2-5,.,.,TGTGCCAGCAGAGATTCGTGGAATACCCAGTACTTC,CASRDSWNTQYF
TRBV27,TRBJ2-7,.,.,TGTGCCAGCAGTTTTTCAGGGGTTTCGAGCTACGAGCAGTACTTC,CASSFSGVSSYEQYF
TRBV25-1,TRBJ2-3,.,.,TGTGCCAGCAGTGAATTAGGTCACGAGGGAATAGATACGCAGTATTTT,CASSELGHEGIDTQYF
TRBV28,TRBJ2-3,.,.,TGTGCCAGCAGTTTTGGGCCAGGAGACACAGATACGCAGTATTTT,CASSFGPGDTDTQYF
TRBV6-6,TRBJ2-7,.,.,TGTGCCAGCAGTTTTGGGGAACCCTACGAGCAGTACTTC,CASSFGEPYEQYF
TRBV7-2,TRBJ1-2,once,TRBD1,TGTGCCAGCAGCTCCCACACCGGGACAGTAGACTATGGCTACACCTTC,CASSSHTGTVDYGYTF
TRBV6-1,TRBJ2-3,.,TRBD2,TGTGCCAGTTCCGGGGGAGGGGATACGCAGTATTTT,CASSGGGDTQYF
TRBV7-6,TRBJ1-1,.,.,TGTGCCAGCAGCCAAACAAGGGACGCTGAAGCTTTCTTT,CASSQTRDAEAFF